This record concerns one T cell receptor (beta chain) sequence. TCRdb reanalysed the 5' RACE reads using MiXCR and keeps one entry per CDR3 protein. This sample carries about 790,000 distinct CDR3 sequences, approximately 18% of them seen once, and the ten largest clones take roughly 13%. This record belongs to a study of identical twins. Germline CDR1 SGHAT, CDR2 FQNNGV. With 1 base clipped from V and 6 bases from J, the junction kept 22 bases outside the gene matches. The CDR3 contains 21 residues. Another study also made use of these data, one on T cells expressing NK-cell markers.

This TCR was sampled from a woman in her late teens or twenties in good health. The V call is TRBV11-2, the J call TRBJ2-1; 9 bases agree with TRBD2. The sequencing input was PBMCs. CDR3 in amino acids: CASSLGASGVASPPYFNEQFF. The DNA for the CDR3 is TGTGCCAGCAGCTTAGGAGCTAGCGGGGTTGCATCACCCCCTTATTTCAATGAGCAGTTCTTC.